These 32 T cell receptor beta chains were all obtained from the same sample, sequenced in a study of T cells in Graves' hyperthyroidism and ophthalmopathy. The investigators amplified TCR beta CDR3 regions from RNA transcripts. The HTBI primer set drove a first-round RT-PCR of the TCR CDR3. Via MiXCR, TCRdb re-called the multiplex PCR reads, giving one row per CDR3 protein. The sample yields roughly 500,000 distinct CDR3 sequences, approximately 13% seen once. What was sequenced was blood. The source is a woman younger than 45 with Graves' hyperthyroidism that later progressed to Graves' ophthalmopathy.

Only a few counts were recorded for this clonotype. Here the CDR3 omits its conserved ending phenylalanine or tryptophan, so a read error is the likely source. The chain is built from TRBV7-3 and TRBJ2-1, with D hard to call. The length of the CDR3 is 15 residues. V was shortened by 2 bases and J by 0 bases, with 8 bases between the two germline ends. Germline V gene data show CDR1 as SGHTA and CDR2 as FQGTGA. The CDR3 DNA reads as TGTGCCAGCAGCTTAGTCGGAAGCTCCTACAATGAGCAGTTCTCC. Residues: CASSLVGSSYNEQFS.

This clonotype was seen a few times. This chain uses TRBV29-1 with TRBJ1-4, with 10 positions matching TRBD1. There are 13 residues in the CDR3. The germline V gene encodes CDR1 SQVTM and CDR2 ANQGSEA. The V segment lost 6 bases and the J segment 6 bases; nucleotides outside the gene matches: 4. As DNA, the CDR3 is TGCAGCGTGTTAGGGACAGGGGATGAAAAACTGTTTTTT. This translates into CSVLGTGDEKLFF.

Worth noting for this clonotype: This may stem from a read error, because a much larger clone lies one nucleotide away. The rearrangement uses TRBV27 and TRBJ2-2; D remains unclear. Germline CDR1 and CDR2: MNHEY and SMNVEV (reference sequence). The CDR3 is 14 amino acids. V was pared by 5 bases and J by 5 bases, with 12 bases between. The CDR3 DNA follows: TGTGCCAGCAGTGCTAGTCCGACTACCGGGGAGCTGTTTTTT. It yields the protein CASSASPTTGELFF.

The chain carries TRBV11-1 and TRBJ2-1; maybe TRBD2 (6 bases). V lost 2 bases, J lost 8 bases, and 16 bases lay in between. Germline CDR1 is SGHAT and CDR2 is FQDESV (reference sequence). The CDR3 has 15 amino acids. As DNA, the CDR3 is TGTGCCAGCAGCTTACTTGGGACTCCGGATGATGAGCAGTTCTTC. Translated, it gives CASSLLGTPDDEQFF.

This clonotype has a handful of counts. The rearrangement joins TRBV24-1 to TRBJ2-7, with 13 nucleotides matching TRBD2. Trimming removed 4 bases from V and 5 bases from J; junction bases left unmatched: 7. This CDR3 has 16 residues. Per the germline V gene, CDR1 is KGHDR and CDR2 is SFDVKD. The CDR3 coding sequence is TGTGCCACCAGTGAGGGACGGACTAGCGGGAGAAACGAGCAGTACTTC. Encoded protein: CATSEGRTSGRNEQYF.

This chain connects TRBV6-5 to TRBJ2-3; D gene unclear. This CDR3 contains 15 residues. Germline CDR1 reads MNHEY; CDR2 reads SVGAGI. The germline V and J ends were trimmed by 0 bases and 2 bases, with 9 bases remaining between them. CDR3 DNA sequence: TGTGCCAGCAGTTACTCGATGTCTAACACAGATACGCAGTATTTT. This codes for CASSYSMSNTDTQYF.

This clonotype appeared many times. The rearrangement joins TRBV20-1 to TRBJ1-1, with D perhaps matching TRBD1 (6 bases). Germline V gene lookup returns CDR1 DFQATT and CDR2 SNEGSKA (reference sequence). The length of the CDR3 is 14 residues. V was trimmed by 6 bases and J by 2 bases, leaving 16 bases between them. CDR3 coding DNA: TGCAGTGCGATTCAGGGGATTAGCAACACTGAAGCTTTCTTT. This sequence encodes CSAIQGISNTEAFF.

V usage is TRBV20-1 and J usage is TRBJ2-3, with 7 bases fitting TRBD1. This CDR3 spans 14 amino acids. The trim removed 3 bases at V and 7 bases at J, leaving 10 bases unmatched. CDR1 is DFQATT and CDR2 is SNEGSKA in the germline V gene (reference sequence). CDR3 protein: CSASRDRGGYTQYF. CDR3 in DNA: TGCAGTGCTAGCCGGGACAGAGGGGGATATACGCAGTATTTT.

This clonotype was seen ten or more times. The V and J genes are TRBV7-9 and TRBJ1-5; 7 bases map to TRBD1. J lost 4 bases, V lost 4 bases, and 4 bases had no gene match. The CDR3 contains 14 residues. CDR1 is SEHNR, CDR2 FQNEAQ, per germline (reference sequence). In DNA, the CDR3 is TGTGCCAGCAGCTCTGGACAGGAAAATCAGCCCCAGCATTTT. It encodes CASSSGQENQPQHF.

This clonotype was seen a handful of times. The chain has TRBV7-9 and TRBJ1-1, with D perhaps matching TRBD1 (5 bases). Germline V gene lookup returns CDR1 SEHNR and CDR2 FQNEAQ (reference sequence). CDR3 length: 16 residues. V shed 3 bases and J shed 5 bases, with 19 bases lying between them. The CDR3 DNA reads TGTGCCAGCAGCTTCCTTACAGCGTATTACAGGACTGAAGCTTTCTTT. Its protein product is CASSFLTAYYRTEAFF.

As DNA, the CDR3 is TGCGCCAGCAGCATTCCGGGACAGCTTGAGCAGTTCTTC. Translated: CASSIPGQLEQFF. V usage is TRBV4-1 and J usage is TRBJ2-1; TRBD1 aligns across 7 bases. The V and J ends lost 5 bases and 9 bases, in that order; junction bases with no gene match: 7. From germline, CDR1 is MGHRA and CDR2 YSYEKL. The CDR3 totals 13 residues.

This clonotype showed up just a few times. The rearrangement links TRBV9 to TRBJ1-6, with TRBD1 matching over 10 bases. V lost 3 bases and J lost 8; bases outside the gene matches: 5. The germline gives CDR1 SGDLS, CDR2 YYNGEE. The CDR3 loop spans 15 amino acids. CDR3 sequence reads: CASSEGTGVDSPLHF. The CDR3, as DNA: TGTGCCAGCAGCGAAGGGACAGGGGTAGATTCACCCCTCCACTTT. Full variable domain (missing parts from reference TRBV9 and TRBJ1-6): DSGVTQTPKHLITATGQRVTLRCSPRSGDLSVYWYQQSLDQGLQFLIQYYNGEERAKGNILERFSAQQFPDLHSELNLSSLELGDSALYFCASSEGTGVDSPLHFGNGTRLTVT.

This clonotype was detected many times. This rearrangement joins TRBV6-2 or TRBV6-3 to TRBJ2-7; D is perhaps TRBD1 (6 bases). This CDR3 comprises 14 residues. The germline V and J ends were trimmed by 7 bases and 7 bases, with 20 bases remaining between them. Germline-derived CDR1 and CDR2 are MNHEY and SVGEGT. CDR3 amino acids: CASIDGAPGEEQYF. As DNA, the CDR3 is TGTGCCAGCATTGATGGAGCCCCAGGGGAGGAGCAGTACTTC.

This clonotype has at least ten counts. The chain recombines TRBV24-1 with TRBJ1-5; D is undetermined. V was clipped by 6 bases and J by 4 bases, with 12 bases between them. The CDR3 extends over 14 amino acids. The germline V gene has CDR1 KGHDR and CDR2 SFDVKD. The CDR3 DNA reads TGTGCCACCAGTCGGGCCAGCCAGAATCAGCCCCAGCATTTT. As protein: CATSRASQNQPQHF.

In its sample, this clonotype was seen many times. The CDR3: CASSPSFEGFGYEQFF. DNA of the CDR3: TGTGCCAGCAGCCCAAGTTTTGAGGGATTTGGTTATGAGCAGTTCTTC. The genes are TRBV7-9 and TRBJ2-1; D might be TRBD2 (5 bases). Trimming removed 5 bases at V and 8 bases at J, with 22 bases between. Germline V gene data show CDR1 as SEHNR and CDR2 as FQNEAQ (reference sequence). There are 16 residues in the CDR3.

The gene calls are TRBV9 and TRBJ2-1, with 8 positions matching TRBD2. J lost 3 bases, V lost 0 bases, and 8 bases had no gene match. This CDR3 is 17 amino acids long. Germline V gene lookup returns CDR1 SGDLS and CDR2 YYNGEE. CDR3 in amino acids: CASSVAISGRDYNEQFF. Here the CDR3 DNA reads TGTGCCAGCAGCGTAGCTATAAGCGGGAGAGACTACAATGAGCAGTTCTTC.

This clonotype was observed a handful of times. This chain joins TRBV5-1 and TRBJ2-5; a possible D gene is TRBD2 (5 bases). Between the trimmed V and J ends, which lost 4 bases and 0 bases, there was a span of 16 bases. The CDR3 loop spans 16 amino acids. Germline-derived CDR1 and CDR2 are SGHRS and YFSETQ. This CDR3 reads CASSLAPGGYQETQYF. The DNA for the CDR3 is TGCGCCAGCAGCCTAGCCCCGGGTGGGTACCAAGAGACCCAGTACTTC.

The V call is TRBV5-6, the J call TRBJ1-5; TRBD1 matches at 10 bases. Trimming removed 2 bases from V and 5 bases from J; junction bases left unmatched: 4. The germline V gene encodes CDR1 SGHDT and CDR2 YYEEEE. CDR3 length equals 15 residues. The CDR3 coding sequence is TGTGCCAGCAGCTTTGGGACAGGGGTGGATCAGCCCCAGCATTTT. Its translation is CASSFGTGVDQPQHF.

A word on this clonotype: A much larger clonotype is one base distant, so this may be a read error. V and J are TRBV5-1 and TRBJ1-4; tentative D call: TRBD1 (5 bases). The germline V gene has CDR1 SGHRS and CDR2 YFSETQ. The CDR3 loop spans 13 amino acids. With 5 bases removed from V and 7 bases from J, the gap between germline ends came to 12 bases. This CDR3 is CASSLHGGEKLFF. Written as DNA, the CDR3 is TGCGCCAGCAGTTTACACGGGGGTGAAAAACTGTTTTTT. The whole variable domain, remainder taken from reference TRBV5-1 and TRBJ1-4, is KAGVTQTPRYLIKTRGQQVTLSCSPISGHRSVSWYQQTPGQGLQFLFEYFSETQRNKGNFPGRFSGRQFSNSRSEMNVSTLELGDSALYLCASSLHGGEKLFFGSGTQLSVL.

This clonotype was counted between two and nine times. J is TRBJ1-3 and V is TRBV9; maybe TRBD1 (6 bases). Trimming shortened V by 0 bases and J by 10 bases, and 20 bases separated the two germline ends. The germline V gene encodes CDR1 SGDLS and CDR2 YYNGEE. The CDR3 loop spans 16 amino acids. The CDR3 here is CASSVGNSVGAGTIYF. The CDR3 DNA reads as TGTGCCAGCAGCGTAGGAAATAGTGTGGGGGCAGGTACCATATATTTT.

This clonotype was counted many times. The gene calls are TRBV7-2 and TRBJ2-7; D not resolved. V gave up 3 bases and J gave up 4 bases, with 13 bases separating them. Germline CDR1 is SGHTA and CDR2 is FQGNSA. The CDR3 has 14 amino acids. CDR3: CASSLSRADYEQYF. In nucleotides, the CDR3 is TGTGCCAGCAGCTTGTCCCGAGCCGATTACGAGCAGTACTTC.

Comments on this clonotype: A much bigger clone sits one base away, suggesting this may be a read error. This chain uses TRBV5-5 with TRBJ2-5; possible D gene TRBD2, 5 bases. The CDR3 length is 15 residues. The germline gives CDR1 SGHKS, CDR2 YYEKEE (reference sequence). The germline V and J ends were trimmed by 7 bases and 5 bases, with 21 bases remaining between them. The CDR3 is CASGPWTDGGETQYF. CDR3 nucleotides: TGTGCCAGCGGCCCTTGGACGGACGGCGGGGAGACCCAGTACTTC.

The CDR3 reads CASSIVADSYEQYF. The CDR3 region has the DNA TGTGCCAGTAGTATAGTAGCGGACAGCTACGAGCAGTACTTC. This chain links TRBV19 with TRBJ2-7; D may correspond to TRBD1 or TRBD2 (6 bases each). This CDR3 has 14 amino acids. Germline V gene sequence: CDR1 LNHDA, CDR2 SQIVND (reference sequence). V was trimmed by 1 base and J by 3 bases, leaving 10 bases between them.

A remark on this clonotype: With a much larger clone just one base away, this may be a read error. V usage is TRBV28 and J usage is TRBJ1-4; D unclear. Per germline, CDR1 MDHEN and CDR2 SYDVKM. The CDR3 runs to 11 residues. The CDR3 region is CASESNGKLFF. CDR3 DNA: TGTGCCAGCGAGTCTAATGGAAAACTGTTTTTT.

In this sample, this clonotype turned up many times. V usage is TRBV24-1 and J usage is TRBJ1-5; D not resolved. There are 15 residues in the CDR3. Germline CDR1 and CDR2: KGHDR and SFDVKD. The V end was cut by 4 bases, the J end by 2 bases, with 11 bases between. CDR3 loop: CATSESTLGNQPQHF. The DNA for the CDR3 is TGTGCCACCAGTGAAAGCACCCTAGGCAATCAGCCCCAGCATTTT.

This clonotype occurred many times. CDR3 amino acids: CASNGQGHTEAFF. CDR3 coding DNA: TGTGCCAGCAACGGACAGGGGCACACTGAAGCTTTCTTT. The chain employs TRBV6-1 and TRBJ1-1; TRBD1 agrees at 9 bases. This CDR3 region has 13 residues. The trim removed 7 bases at V and 3 bases at J, leaving 3 bases unmatched. Germline CDR1 MNHNS, CDR2 SASEGT.

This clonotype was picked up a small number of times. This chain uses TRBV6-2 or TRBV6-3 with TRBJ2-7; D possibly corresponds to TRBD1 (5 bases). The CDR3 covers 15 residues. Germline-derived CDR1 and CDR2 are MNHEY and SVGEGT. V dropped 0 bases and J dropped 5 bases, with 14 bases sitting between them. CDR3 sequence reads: CASSYSISRADEQYF. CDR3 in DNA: TGTGCCAGCAGTTACTCGATTAGCAGGGCGGACGAGCAGTACTTC.

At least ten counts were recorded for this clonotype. The CDR3 sequence is CASSVVGGRTTDTQYF. The CDR3 DNA reads TGTGCCAGCAGCGTAGTTGGCGGGCGCACCACAGATACGCAGTATTTT. The rearrangement links TRBV9 to TRBJ2-3; D perhaps matches TRBD2 (5 bases). CDR1 and CDR2 from the germline V gene are SGDLS and YYNGEE. Trimming shortened V by 0 bases and J by 2 bases, and 13 bases separated the two germline ends. This CDR3 contains 16 residues. Using reference TRBV9 and TRBJ2-3 for the parts outside the CDR3, the full variable domain is DSGVTQTPKHLITATGQRVTLRCSPRSGDLSVYWYQQSLDQGLQFLIQYYNGEERAKGNILERFSAQQFPDLHSELNLSSLELGDSALYFCASSVVGGRTTDTQYFGPGTRLTVL.

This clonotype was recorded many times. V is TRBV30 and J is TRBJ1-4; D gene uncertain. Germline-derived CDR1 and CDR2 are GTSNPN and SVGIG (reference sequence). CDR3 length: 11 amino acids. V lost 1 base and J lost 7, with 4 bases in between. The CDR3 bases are TGTGCCTGGAGTGGCTCTGAAAAACTGTTTTTT. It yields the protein CAWSGSEKLFF.

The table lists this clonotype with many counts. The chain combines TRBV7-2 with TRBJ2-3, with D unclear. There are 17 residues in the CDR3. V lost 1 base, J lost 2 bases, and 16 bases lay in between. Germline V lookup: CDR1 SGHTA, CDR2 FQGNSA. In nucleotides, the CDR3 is TGTGCCAGCAGCTTAGATGGGGTTTGGCGGCCCACAGATACGCAGTATTTT. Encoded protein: CASSLDGVWRPTDTQYF. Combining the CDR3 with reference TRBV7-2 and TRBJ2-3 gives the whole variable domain GAGVSQSPSNKVTEKGKDVELRCDPISGHTALYWYRQSLGQGLEFLIYFQGNSAPDKSGLPSDRFSAERTGGSVSTLTIQRTQQEDSAVYLCASSLDGVWRPTDTQYFGPGTRLTVL.

CDR3 residues: CAISARSRTEAFF. The CDR3 region has the DNA TGTGCCATCAGTGCAAGGAGCCGAACTGAAGCTTTCTTT. This chain uses TRBV10-3 with TRBJ1-1; D gene ambiguous. The CDR3 runs 13 residues. Germline V gene lookup returns CDR1 ENHRY and CDR2 SYGVKD. Trimming removed 4 bases at V and 5 bases at J, with 11 bases between.

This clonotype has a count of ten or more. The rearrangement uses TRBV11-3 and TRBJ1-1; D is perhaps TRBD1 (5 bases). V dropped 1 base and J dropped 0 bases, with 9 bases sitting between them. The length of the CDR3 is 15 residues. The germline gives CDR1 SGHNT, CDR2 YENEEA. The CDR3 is CASSLGDVVNTEAFF. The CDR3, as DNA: TGTGCCAGCAGCTTAGGGGACGTTGTGAACACTGAAGCTTTCTTT.